This T cell receptor beta chain comes out of a study of Ad26.COV2.S vaccination and SARS-CoV-2 variants (dated by TCRdb to about 2021). About the full investigation: Donors in the vaccine arm were drawn from COV1001, a multicentre, randomized, double-blind, placebo-controlled phase I-IIa trial testing Ad26.COV2.S in healthy adults. Throughout the experiments and outcome assessment, investigators stayed blinded to trial group allocation. Trial participants were randomized into five groups of five: low-dose or high-dose Ad26.COV2.S given once or twice, or placebo on both occasions. Ad26.COV2.S was administered intramuscularly at 5 x 10^10 or 1 x 10^11 viral particles, either as a single shot or as two shots given 56 days apart. A total of 32 samples were included in the TCR-sequenced set, comprising roughly 19 Ad26.COV2.S vaccine recipients, 5 placebo recipients and 8 SARS-CoV-2 convalescent individuals. The specificity and breadth of SARS-CoV-2-reactive T cell receptors after Ad26.COV2.S vaccination were assessed by TCRbeta repertoire sequencing. Study-wide conclusions, independent of this receptor: Higher spike-specific TCR breadth was observed in Ad26.COV2.S recipients than in placebo recipients (P = 0.0014). After vaccination, substantial breadth of spike-specific CD8+ and CD4+ T cell responses was reported. It was noted by the authors that total T cell responses may have been underestimated by the TCR breadth and depth analyses. The study was not powered for comparison of responses between vaccine doses or regimens. Vaccine and placebo recipients had comparable non-spike TCR breadth, which fits with the vaccine containing only spike.

The immunoSEQ Assay was the method used to sequence TCRbeta CDR3 regions. After extraction, genomic DNA underwent amplification by bias-controlled multiplex PCR, followed by high-throughput sequencing. The authors' pipeline ran thus. Collapsing and filtering of sequences were performed to quantify the absolute abundance of each unique TCRbeta CDR3 region. T cell fraction was estimated by normalizing TCRbeta template counts to usable DNA, which was measured by amplifying reference genes present in all nucleated cells. Repertoire TCRs were annotated as SARS-CoV-2-specific when V gene, CDR3 amino acid sequence and J gene were exactly matched to a known reactive TCR set. The reference SARS-CoV-2 TCR set came from MIRA and was filtered for enrichment in COVID-19-positive ImmuneCODE repertoires, removing public or cross-reactive TCRs. Drawing on the MIRA antigens, annotated TCRs were analysed further at the level of specific ORF or position within ORF. Depth was the summed frequency of annotated unique rearrangements, while breadth was defined as annotated unique rearrangements over total unique productive rearrangements. Group comparisons of TCR breadth used two-sided Wilcoxon rank-sum tests. The clones in this table, taken by TCRdb from immuneACCESS, are in-frame only. Not every clone is retained; where verified, under half of the shortfall comes from an unresolved V gene, and the cause of the rest is unknown. D and trimming come from the DNA, and the V and J calls and clone size come from that table. The sample table records some 400,000 clones; 75% to 90% of these occur just once. In total, the top ten clones hold 1.5% to 2% of the sample.

Per the publication, the treatment or condition label means: some 20 received Ad26.COV2.S at low or high dose, single or two shots; 5 received placebo; per-sample allocation not given. For vaccine and placebo recipients, the sequenced repertoires came from samples collected on day 63 after the first injection. Between 29 July and 7 August 2020, Cohort 1b enrolled about two dozen adults aged 18-55 years at one site in Boston, USA. Ad26.COV2.S was a replication-incompetent adenovirus type 26 vector expressing a prefusion-stabilized SARS-CoV-2 spike protein from the original Wuhan strain. With regard to this clone: Its antigen is unknown. No base qualities exist here, and no much larger clone lies one base off it.

Trimming costs V 7 bases and J 5 bases, and their ends lie 8 bases apart. Sequences SNHLY (CDR1) and FYNNEI (CDR2) are obtained from the germline V gene. Including cysteine and phenylalanine, the CDR3 has 12 amino acids. The read is trimmed to its CDR3 DNA, 36 bases read in frame from base 1. The chain links TRBV2 with TRBJ1-4; the D gene is unclear. This receptor was identified in a person aged 18-60 years who received the Ad26.COV2.S COVID-19 vaccine or a placebo. The sequences come from peripheral blood, collected in a trial of Ad26.COV2.S vaccine versus placebo. The base sequence is TGTGCCAGCACCCGGGAGAATGAAAAACTGTTTTTT. Translation gives CASTRENEKLFF.